These 18 T cell receptor beta chains share one sample of origin, sequenced in a study of monozygotic twins with inflammatory bowel disease. TCRdb reprocessed the 5' RACE reads; each CDR3 protein has one entry and no DNA is given. Recorded for this sample: 300,000 to 400,000 distinct CDR3 sequences. The material sequenced was blood. All receptors derive from a human donor with ulcerative colitis or Crohn's disease, or a healthy co-twin of an affected twin (not recorded which).

The chain's CDR3 is CASSPEGRDTQYF. V usage is TRBV5-1 and J usage is TRBJ2-3; TCRdb indicates TRBD1, and absent DNA this call remains unverified. The CDR3 spans 13 residues. Germline assignment: CDR1 SGHRS and CDR2 YFSETQ.

The V call is TRBV14, the J call TRBJ2-5. The V gene's germline CDR1 is SGHDN and CDR2 FVKESK. This CDR3 comprises 13 residues. The CDR3 sequence is CASSQDNEETQYF.

The chain has TRBV24-1 and TRBJ2-2; TCRdb indicates TRBD1, and absent DNA this call remains unverified. Germline V lookup: CDR1 KGHDR, CDR2 SFDVKD. CDR3 length: 15 residues. The chain's CDR3 is CATSDFPPNAGELFF.

The chain uses TRBV6-5 and TRBJ2-3; the D call from TCRdb, TRBD1, cannot be confirmed without DNA. Looked up from germline, CDR1 is MNHEY and CDR2 is SVGAGI. This CDR3 comprises 18 residues. CDR3 sequence reads: CASSYFSSLSGGTDTQYF.

V is TRBV6-1 and J is TRBJ2-1; TCRdb designates TRBD2, a call that cannot be tested without DNA. The CDR3 is made up of 15 amino acids. Germline V gives CDR1 MNHNS, CDR2 SASEGT. The CDR3 here is CASGLAGGRSGEQFF.

The rearrangement uses TRBV5-4 and TRBJ2-3; the TCRdb call, TRBD2, lacks DNA for checking. This CDR3 has 16 residues. The germline gives CDR1 SGHNT, CDR2 YYREEE (reference sequence). The CDR3 is CASSLSGGADTDTQYF.

The J gene is TRBJ1-1, the V gene TRBV6-4; TCRdb's assignment of TRBD1 cannot be checked, as there is no DNA. This CDR3 is 12 amino acids long. Germline CDR1 reads MRHNA; CDR2 reads SNTAGT. The CDR3 protein is CASSDSTGTGFF.

The chain carries TRBV9 and TRBJ2-3; without DNA, the TCRdb call of TRBD1 cannot be checked. Germline loops: CDR1 SGDLS, CDR2 YYNGEE. The CDR3 runs 14 residues. This CDR3 is CASSVVGGPDTQYF. Filled out from reference TRBV9 and TRBJ2-3, the complete variable domain reads DSGVTQTPKHLITATGQRVTLRCSPRSGDLSVYWYQQSLDQGLQFLIQYYNGEERAKGNILERFSAQQFPDLHSELNLSSLELGDSALYFCASSVVGGPDTQYFGPGTRLTVL.

The gene calls are TRBV6-2 or TRBV6-3 and TRBJ2-7; TCRdb's D gene call, TRBD1, goes unchecked for lack of DNA. The CDR3 length is 14 residues. Germline values: CDR1 MNHEY, CDR2 SVGEGT. CDR3: CASSYSGQLYEQYF.

The chain carries TRBV5-1 and TRBJ1-6; TCRdb returns TRBD1, unconfirmable since there is no DNA. CDR1 and CDR2 from the germline V gene are SGHRS and YFSETQ. The CDR3 extends over 14 amino acids. The CDR3 spells CASSTGTENSPLHF.

V is TRBV5-1 and J is TRBJ1-1; the D call from TCRdb, TRBD1, cannot be confirmed without DNA. Germline-derived CDR1 and CDR2 are SGHRS and YFSETQ. The CDR3 contains 13 residues. The chain's CDR3 is CASSGTGVAEAFF.

This chain links TRBV7-9 with TRBJ2-1; TCRdb returns TRBD1, unconfirmable since there is no DNA. Looked up from germline, CDR1 is SEHNR and CDR2 is FQNEAQ (reference sequence). This CDR3 has 15 amino acids. CDR3 region: CASSFGGALYNEQFF.

CDR3 in amino acids: CSVGWELNYNEQFF. This chain links TRBV29-1 with TRBJ2-1; as DNA is missing, the TRBD2 call by TCRdb cannot be tested. This CDR3 is built from 14 residues. Per the germline V gene, CDR1 is SQVTM and CDR2 is ANQGSEA.

The chain couples TRBV28 to TRBJ2-4; TCRdb designates TRBD1, a call that cannot be tested without DNA. CDR1 MDHEN and CDR2 SYDVKM come from the germline V gene. CDR3 size: 15 residues. The CDR3 sequence: CASSDPRGRKNIQYF.

J is TRBJ2-2 and V is TRBV18; there is no DNA to check the TCRdb D call of TRBD1. CDR3 length: 16 residues. Germline V gives CDR1 KGHSH, CDR2 LQKENI. CDR3 in amino acids: CASSPKRQGDTGELFF. Using reference TRBV18 and TRBJ2-2 for the parts outside the CDR3, the full variable domain is NAGVMQNPRHLVRRRGQEARLRCSPMKGHSHVYWYRQLPEEGLKFMVYLQKENIIDESGMPKERFSAEFPKEGPSILRIQQVVRGDSAAYFCASSPKRQGDTGELFFGEGSRLTVL.

The chain has TRBV20-1 and TRBJ2-7; TCRdb selects TRBD1, and the lack of DNA leaves this call unchecked. Germline-derived CDR1 and CDR2 are DFQATT and SNEGSKA (reference sequence). The CDR3 has 14 residues. The CDR3 here is CSASGGAPRYEQYF.

CDR3: CASSYVGQGNYEQYF. This rearrangement joins TRBV6-5 to TRBJ2-7; TCRdb proposes TRBD1, but this gene call is untestable without DNA. Germline V gene sequence: CDR1 MNHEY, CDR2 SVGAGI. This CDR3 comprises 15 residues.

The chain joins TRBV20-1 to TRBJ1-5; TCRdb gives TRBD1 as the D gene, but with no DNA this cannot be confirmed. Germline CDR1 DFQATT, CDR2 SNEGSKA (reference sequence). This CDR3 is 15 amino acids long. The CDR3 reads CTARATGSGNQPQHF.